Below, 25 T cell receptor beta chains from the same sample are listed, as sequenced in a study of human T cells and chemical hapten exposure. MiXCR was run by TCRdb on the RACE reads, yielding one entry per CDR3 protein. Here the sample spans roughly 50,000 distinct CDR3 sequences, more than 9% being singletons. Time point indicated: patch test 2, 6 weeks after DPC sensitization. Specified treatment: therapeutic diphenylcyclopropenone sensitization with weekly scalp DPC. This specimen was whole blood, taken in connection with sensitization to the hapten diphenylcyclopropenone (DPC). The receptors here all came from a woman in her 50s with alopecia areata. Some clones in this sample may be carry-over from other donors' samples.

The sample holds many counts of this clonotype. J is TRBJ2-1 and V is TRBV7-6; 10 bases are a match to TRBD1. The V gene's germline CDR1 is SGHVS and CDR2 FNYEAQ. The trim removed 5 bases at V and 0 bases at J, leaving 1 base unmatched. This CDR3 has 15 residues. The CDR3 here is CASSRDRGSYNEQFF. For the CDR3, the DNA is TGTGCCAGCAGCCGGGACAGGGGCTCCTACAATGAGCAGTTCTTC.

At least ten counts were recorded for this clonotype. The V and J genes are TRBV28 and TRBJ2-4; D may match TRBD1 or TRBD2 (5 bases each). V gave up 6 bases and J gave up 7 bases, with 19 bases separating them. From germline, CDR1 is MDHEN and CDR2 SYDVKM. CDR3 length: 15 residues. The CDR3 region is CASSRGDGTANIQYF. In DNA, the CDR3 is TGTGCCAGCAGCCGAGGCGACGGGACCGCCAACATTCAGTACTTC.

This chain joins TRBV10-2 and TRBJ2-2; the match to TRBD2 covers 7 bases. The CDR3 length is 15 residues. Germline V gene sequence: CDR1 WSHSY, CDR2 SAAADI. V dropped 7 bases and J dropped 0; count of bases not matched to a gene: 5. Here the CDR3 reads CASTLGGTNTGELFF. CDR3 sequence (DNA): TGCGCCAGCACTTTGGGGGGGACGAACACCGGGGAGCTGTTTTTT.

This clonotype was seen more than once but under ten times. CDR3 loop: CSVEKQMNTEAFF. DNA of the CDR3: TGCAGCGTTGAAAAACAGATGAACACTGAAGCTTTCTTT. The rearrangement links TRBV29-1 to TRBJ1-1; D uncertain. V lost 2 bases to trimming and J lost 0 bases, with 7 bases between them. The length of the CDR3 is 13 residues. CDR1 and CDR2 from the germline V gene are SQVTM and ANQGSEA.

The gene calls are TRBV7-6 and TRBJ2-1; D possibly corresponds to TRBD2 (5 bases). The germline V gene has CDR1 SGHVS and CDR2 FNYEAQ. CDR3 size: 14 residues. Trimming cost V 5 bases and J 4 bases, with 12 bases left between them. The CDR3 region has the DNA TGTGCCAGCAGCGTAAACCAGCGGTACAATGAGCAGTTCTTC. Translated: CASSVNQRYNEQFF.

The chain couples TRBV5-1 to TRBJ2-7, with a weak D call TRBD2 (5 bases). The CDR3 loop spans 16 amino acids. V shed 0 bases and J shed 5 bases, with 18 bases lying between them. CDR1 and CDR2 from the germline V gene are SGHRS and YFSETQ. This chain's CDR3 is CASSLVGRRGSNEQYF. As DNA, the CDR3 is TGCGCCAGCAGCTTGGTAGGCCGTCGGGGAAGCAACGAGCAGTACTTC.

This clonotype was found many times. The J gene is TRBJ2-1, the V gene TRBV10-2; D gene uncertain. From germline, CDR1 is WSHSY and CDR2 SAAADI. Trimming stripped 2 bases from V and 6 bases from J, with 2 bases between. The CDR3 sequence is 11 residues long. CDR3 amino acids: CASSEVNEQFF. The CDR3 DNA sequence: TGCGCCAGCAGTGAGGTCAATGAGCAGTTCTTC.

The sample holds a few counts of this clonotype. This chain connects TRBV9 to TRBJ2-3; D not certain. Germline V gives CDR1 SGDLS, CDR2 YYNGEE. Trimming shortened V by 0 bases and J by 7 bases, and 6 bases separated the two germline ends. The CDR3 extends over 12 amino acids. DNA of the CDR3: TGTGCCAGCAGCGTAGGTCCAAATACGCAGTATTTT. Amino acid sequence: CASSVGPNTQYF.

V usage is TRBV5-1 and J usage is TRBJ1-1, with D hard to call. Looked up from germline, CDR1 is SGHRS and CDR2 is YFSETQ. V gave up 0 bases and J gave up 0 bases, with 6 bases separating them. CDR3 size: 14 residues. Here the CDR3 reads CASSLDGMNTEAFF. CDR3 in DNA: TGCGCCAGCAGCTTGGACGGGATGAACACTGAAGCTTTCTTT.

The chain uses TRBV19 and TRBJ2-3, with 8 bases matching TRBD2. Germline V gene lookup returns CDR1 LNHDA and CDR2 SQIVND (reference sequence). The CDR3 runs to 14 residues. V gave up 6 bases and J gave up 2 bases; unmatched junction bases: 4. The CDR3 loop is CASSSSGYTDTQYF. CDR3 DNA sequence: TGTGCCAGTAGCTCTAGCGGGTACACAGATACGCAGTATTTT.

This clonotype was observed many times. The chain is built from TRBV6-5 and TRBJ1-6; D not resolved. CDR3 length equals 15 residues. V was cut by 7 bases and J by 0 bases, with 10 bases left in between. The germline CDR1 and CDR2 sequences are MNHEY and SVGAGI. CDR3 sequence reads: CASTPGLSYNSPLHF. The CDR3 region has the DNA TGTGCCAGCACCCCAGGACTCTCCTATAATTCACCCCTCCACTTT.

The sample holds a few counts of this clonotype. Here the CDR3 reads CASSLDEVFIEQFF. The CDR3 nucleotides read TGTGCCAGCAGCTTAGATGAGGTTTTCATTGAGCAGTTCTTC. V usage is TRBV7-8 and J usage is TRBJ2-1; D is undetermined. CDR3 length equals 14 residues. Germline V CDR1 and CDR2: SGHVS, FQNEAQ. Trimming removed 1 base at V and 9 bases at J, with 13 bases between.

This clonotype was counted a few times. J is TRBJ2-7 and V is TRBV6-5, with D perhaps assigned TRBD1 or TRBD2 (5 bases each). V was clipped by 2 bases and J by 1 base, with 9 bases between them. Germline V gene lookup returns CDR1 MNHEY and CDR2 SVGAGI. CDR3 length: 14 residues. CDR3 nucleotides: TGTGCCAGCAGTTACCGGGACGTATCCTACGAGCAGTACTTC. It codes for CASSYRDVSYEQYF.

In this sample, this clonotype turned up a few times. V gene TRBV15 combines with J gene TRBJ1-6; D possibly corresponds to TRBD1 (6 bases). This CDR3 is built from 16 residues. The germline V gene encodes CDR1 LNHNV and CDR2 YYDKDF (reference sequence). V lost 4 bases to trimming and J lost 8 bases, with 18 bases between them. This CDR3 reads CATSIRGGLNYSPLHF. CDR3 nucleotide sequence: TGTGCCACCAGCATAAGAGGGGGGCTGAATTATTCACCCCTCCACTTT.

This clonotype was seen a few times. DNA for the CDR3: TGTGCCAGCAGCCCAGGGACGGGTAATCCTGGAAACACCATATATTTT. Translated, it gives CASSPGTGNPGNTIYF. The V call is TRBV7-9, the J call TRBJ1-3, with D maybe TRBD1 (5 bases). The CDR3 has 16 residues. CDR1 is SEHNR, CDR2 FQNEAQ, per germline (reference sequence). Trimming pared 5 bases from V and 2 bases from J, leaving 16 bases between.

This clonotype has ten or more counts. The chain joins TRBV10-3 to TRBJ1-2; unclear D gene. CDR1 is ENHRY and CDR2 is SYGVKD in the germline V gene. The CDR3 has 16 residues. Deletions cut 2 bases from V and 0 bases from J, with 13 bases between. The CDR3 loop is CAISELNSRANYGYTF. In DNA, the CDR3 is TGTGCCATCAGTGAGCTGAACAGCCGAGCTAACTATGGCTACACCTTC.

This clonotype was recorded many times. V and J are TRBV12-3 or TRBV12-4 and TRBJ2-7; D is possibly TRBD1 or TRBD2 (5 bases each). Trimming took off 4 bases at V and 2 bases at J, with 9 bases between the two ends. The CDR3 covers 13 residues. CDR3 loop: CASSSGTPYEQYF. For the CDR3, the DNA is TGTGCCAGCAGTTCCGGGACGCCCTACGAGCAGTACTTC.

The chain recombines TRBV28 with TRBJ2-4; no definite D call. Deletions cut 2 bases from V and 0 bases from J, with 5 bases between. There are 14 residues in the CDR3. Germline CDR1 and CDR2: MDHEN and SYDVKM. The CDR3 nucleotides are TGTGCCAGCAGTTTACTGGGAGCCAAAAACATTCAGTACTTC. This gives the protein CASSLLGAKNIQYF.

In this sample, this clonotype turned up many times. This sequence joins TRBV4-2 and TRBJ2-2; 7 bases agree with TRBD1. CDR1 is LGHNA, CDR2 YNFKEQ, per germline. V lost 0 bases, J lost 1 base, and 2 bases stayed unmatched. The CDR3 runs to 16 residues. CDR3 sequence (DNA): TGTGCCAGCAGCCAAGAGACAGGGCGGAACACCGGGGAGCTGTTTTTT. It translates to CASSQETGRNTGELFF.

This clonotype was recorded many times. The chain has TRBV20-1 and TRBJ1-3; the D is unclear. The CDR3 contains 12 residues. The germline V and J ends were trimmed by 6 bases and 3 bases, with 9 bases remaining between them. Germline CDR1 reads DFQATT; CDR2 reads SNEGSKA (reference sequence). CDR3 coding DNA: TGCAGTGCCACGACCGGTGGAAACACCATATATTTT. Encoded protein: CSATTGGNTIYF.

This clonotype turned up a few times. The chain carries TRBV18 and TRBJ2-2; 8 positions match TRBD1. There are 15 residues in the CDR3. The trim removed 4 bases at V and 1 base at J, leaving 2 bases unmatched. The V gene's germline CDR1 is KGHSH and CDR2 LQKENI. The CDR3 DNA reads TGTGCCAGCTCACATGGACAGGGGAACACCGGGGAGCTGTTTTTT. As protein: CASSHGQGNTGELFF.

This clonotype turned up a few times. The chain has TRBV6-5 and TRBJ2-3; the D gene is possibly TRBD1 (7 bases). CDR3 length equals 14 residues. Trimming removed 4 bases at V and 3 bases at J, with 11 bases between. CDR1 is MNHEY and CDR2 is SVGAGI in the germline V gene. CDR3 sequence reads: CASSLQGTTDTQYF. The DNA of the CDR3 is TGTGCCAGCAGTTTACAGGGGACTACAGATACGCAGTATTTT.

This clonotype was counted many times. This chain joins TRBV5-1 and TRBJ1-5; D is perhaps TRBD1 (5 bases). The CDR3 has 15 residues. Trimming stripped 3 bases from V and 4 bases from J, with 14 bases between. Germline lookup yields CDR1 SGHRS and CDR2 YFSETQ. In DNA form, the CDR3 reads TGCGCCAGCAGCTGGGGGACGGGGCGGAATCAGCCCCAGCATTTT. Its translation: CASSWGTGRNQPQHF.

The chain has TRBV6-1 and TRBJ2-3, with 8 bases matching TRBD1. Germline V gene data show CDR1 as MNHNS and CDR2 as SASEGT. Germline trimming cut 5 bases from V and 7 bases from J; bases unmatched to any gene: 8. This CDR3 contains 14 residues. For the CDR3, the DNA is TGTGCCAGCAGTTCAGGGGGCCCTCGGAATACGCAGTATTTT. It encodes CASSSGGPRNTQYF.

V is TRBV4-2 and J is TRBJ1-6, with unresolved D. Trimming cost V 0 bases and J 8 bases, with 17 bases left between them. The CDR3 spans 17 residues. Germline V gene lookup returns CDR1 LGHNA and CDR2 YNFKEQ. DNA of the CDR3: TGTGCCAGCAGCCAAGATTCGATTTCACAGTTGGATTCACCCCTCCACTTT. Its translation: CASSQDSISQLDSPLHF.